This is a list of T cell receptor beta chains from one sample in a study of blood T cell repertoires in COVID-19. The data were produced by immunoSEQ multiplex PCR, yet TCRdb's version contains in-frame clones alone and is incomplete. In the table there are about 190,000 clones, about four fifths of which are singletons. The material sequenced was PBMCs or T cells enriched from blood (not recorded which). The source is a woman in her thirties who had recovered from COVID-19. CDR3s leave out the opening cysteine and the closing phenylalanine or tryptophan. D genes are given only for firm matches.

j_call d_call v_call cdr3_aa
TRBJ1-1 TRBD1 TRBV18 ASSTDRGTEAF
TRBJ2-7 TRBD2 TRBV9 ASSTDPRGGAGGGEQY
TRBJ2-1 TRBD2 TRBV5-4 ASSLARLAGVNEQF
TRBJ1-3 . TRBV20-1 SASNRGNTIY
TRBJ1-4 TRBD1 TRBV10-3 AISDSTGDSEKLF
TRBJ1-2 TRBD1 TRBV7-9 ASRPGQGGTDYGYT
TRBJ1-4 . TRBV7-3 ASSSLGRTNEKLF
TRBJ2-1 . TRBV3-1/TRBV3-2 ASSPLKGEQF
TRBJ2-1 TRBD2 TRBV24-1 ATSDRLASSYNEQF
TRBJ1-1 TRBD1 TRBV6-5 ASSSRDRSSEAF
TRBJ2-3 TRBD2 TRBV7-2 ASSSSGLAGDTQY
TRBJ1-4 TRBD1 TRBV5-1 ASRKQGINEKLF
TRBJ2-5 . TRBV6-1 ASSELAGQETQY
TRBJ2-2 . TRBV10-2 ASKSLGRITNTGELF
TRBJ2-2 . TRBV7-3 ASSPSVGELF
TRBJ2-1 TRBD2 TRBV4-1 ASSQGSGSYNEQF
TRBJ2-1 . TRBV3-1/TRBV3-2 ASSQVAGNEQF
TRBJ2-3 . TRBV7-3 ASSFKGGSTDTQY
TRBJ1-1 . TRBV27 ASSLDPGRHTEAF
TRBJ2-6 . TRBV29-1 SVQGPPGANVLT
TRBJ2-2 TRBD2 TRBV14 ASSQASGITGELF
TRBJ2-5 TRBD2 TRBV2 ASSDARGVRETQY
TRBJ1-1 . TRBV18 ASSGEGNTEAF
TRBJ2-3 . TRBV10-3 AISESWARTDTQY
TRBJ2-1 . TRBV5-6 ASRWGVGTLHEQF
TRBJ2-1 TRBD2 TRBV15 ATSRGTSGSLNEQF
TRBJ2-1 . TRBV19 ASSMRRGSNNNEQF
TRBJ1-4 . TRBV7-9 ASSPDRSGEKLF
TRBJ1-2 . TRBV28 ASSQDRIYGYT
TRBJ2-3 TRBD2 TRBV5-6 ASSLPLSGGARDTQY
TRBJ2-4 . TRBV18 ASSPPAESFHLAKNIQY
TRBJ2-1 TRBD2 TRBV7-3 ASSLRPGLAGPKDEQF
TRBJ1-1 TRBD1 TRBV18 ASSPGTVEDYANTEAF
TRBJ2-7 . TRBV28 ASRRDSYEQY
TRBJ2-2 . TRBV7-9 ASSFPAGGSGELF
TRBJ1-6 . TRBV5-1 ASTLGQPNSPLH
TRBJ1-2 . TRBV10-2 ASSEGGRYGYT
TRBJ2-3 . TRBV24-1 ATSRGGSGTDTQY
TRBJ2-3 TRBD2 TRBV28 ASSSGIYDTQY